Below are 3 T cell receptor beta chains sequenced from a single sample in a study of early T cells in non-severe SARS-CoV-2 infection. TCRdb fed the 5' RACE reads into MiXCR, producing one record per CDR3 protein. Of nearly 110,000 distinct CDR3 sequences in the sample, 11% were seen once. The sequencing input was whole blood. These receptors were collected from an adult who was a healthcare worker with PCR-confirmed SARS-CoV-2 infection or an uninfected control (not recorded which).

There are a few counts of this clonotype. This chain connects TRBV30 to TRBJ2-3; TRBD2 matches 10 bases. Germline-derived CDR1 and CDR2 are GTSNPN and SVGIG (reference sequence). After removal of 4 bases from V and 0 bases from J, the junction contained 4 bases not matched to a gene. The CDR3 consists of 15 residues. The CDR3 loop reads CAWTAGGSSTDTQYF. Here the CDR3 DNA reads TGTGCCTGGACAGCGGGAGGGTCTAGCACAGATACGCAGTATTTT.

This clonotype has ten or more counts. V gene TRBV6-2 or TRBV6-3 combines with J gene TRBJ2-7; D remains unclear. This CDR3 region has 16 residues. V was clipped by 5 bases and J by 2 bases, with 19 bases between them. Germline CDR1 is MNHEY and CDR2 is SVGEGT. CDR3 bases: TGTGCCAGCAGTCTTATACAGACCGAAACCCCCTACGAGCAGTACTTC. Amino acids: CASSLIQTETPYEQYF.

This clonotype was seen more than once but under ten times. V is TRBV12-3 or TRBV12-4 and J is TRBJ2-2; the D call may be TRBD1 or TRBD2 (5 bases each). The CDR3 is 16 residues long. V shed 6 bases and J shed 0 bases, with 14 bases lying between them. This chain's CDR3 is CASSLGRSPNTGELFF. The CDR3, as DNA: TGTGCCAGCAGCCTGGGACGCAGTCCGAACACCGGGGAGCTGTTTTTT.